Below, one T cell receptor (beta chain) is given with its context. This CDR3 region has 14 residues. CDR1 and CDR2 (germline): LNHNV, YYDKDF (reference sequence). V lost 5 bases, J lost 6 bases, and 16 bases lay in between. Vbeta (60) and Jbeta (13) primers were used in the PCR. Here immunoSEQ multiplex PCR was the method, and the copy in TCRdb shows in-frame clones only, minus some. The sample has about 94,000 clones, roughly 80% seen once. The sample belongs to a study of cytomegalovirus exposure and HLA in healthy donors. This clonotype originated in a man aged 35-49 years in good health and CMV-seropositive. The chain is built from TRBV15 and TRBJ1-1; D possibly corresponds to TRBD1 (6 bases). The sequenced material came from PBMCs. CDR3: CATSGRGPAPEAFF. CDR3 DNA sequence: TGTGCCACCAGCGGCAGGGGTCCGGCCCCTGAAGCTTTCTTT.